These 2 T cell receptor beta chains share one sample of origin, sequenced in a study of T cell repertoires in ileal Crohn's disease. TCRdb's copy holds only in-frame clones and misses some; the assay was immunoSEQ multiplex PCR. The sample lists more than 12,000 clones; around 72% were seen once. As for time point: neoterminal ileum biopsy at postoperative endoscopy, about 6 months after surgery. The sample taken for sequencing was ileal tissue. These receptors were collected from an adult with Crohn's disease.

This sequence joins TRBV15 and TRBJ2-7, with 8 bases identical to TRBD1. The J segment lost 2 bases and the V segment lost 6 bases, leaving 9 bases of the junction unmatched. The germline gives CDR1 LNHNV, CDR2 YYDKDF (reference sequence). This CDR3 is built from 15 residues. CDR3 residues: CATRADRGSPYEQYF. CDR3 coding DNA: TGTGCCACCAGGGCCGACAGGGGCTCCCCCTACGAGCAGTACTTC.

The chain links TRBV30 to TRBJ2-3, with 9 nucleotides matching TRBD1. CDR3 length: 16 residues. Germline-derived CDR1 and CDR2 are GTSNPN and SVGIG (reference sequence). The J segment lost 2 bases and the V segment lost 2 bases, leaving 8 bases of the junction unmatched. This CDR3 is CAWSHAGTGNTDTQYF. CDR3 nucleotide sequence: TGTGCCTGGAGTCACGCCGGGACAGGGAACACAGATACGCAGTATTTT.